This TCR beta chain is drawn from a study of post-analysis software for immune sequencing data. Study-wide context: As for disease course, relapsing-remitting, secondary progressive and progressive-relapsing multiple sclerosis were all included.

Libraries were made from TCR beta cDNA, and they carried unique molecular identifiers. A few hundred thousand cDNA molecules were obtained from approximately 0.91 to 9.4 million T cells. TCRdb re-analysed the PCR reads in MiXCR, keeping a single row per CDR3 protein. The table shows about 820,000 distinct CDR3 sequences, with around 50% occurring only once. CDR3 length equals 16 residues. Germline V gene lookup returns CDR1 SGHVS and CDR2 FNYEAQ. The V and J ends lost 5 bases and 2 bases, in that order; junction bases with no gene match: 8. Study-wide points: Controls' normalized Chao1 diversity significantly exceeded that of multiple sclerosis patients. Patients carried four or five TRBV segments more frequently than controls did, and TRBV5-6, TRBV5-1 and TRBV20-1 were among them. Strong co-clustering by F measure linked samples that shared a preparation batch.

This clonotype was detected a few times. Its antigen remains unidentified. Sequencing used blood. The sequence was obtained from a girl between 10 and 17 years old with multiple sclerosis. The chain has TRBV7-6 and TRBJ2-1; 8 nucleotides line up with TRBD1. CDR3 bases: TGTGCCAGCAGCCCCCTGACAGGGGCCACCTACAATGAGCAGTTCTTC. It encodes CASSPLTGATYNEQFF.